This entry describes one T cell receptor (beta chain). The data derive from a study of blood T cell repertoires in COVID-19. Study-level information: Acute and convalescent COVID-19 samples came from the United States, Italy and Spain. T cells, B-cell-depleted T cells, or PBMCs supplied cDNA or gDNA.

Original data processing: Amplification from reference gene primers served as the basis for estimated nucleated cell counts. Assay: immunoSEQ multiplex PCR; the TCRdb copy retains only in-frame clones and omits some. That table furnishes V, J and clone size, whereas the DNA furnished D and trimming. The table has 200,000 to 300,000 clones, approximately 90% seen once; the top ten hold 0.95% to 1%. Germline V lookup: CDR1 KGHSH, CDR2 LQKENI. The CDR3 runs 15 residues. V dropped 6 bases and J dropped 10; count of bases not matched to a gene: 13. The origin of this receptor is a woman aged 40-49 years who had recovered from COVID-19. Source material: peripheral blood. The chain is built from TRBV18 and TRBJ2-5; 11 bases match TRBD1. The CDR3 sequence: CASSPPGQGGGGQYF. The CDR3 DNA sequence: TGTGCCAGCTCGCCTCCGGGACAGGGGGGAGGTGGCCAGTACTTC.